This TCR beta chain was documented in a study of T cell changes during pregnancy in multiple sclerosis. Sequencing was performed with immunoSEQ multiplex PCR; in TCRdb, only in-frame clones are kept and a portion is missing. Of roughly 110,000 clones in the sample, roughly nine tenths were seen once. The J segment lost 5 bases and the V segment lost 4 bases, leaving 16 bases of the junction unmatched. The length of the CDR3 is 18 residues. Germline CDR1 MGHRA, CDR2 YSYEKL. This clone came up once. The V gene is TRBV4-1, the J gene TRBJ2-7; TRBD2 aligns across 11 bases. The receptor comes from a female donor with multiple sclerosis, enrolled in a pregnancy study. This material consisted of peripheral blood, taken before pregnancy. This chain's CDR3 is CASSPYFISGGVLNEQYF. Written as DNA, the CDR3 is TGCGCCAGCAGCCCCTATTTCATTAGCGGGGGGGTTCTGAACGAGCAGTACTTC.